The present TCR beta chain was sequenced within a study of monozygotic twins with inflammatory bowel disease (dated by TCRdb to between 2017 and 2020). General notes on the study: In total, approximately 30 monozygotic twin pairs made up the full study: 19 Danish pairs, all IBD-discordant, plus nine German pairs, of which four were IBD-concordant and five were IBD-discordant. The search for disease-associated traits relied mainly on comparing IBD patients with their genetically identical healthy co-twins within discordant pairs. Each individual had, on average, about 151 000 unique TCRalpha sequences and 181 000 unique TCRbeta sequences available for analysis. Beyond this particular receptor, the publication reports: Repertoire similarity did not differ between concordant and discordant twins, possibly due to limited statistical power. Background noise and inter-individual variability may have been introduced into the repertoires by the differing immunosuppressive treatments among patients. The results gave no support for a single strong signal or clonotype linked to IBD. Different T cell subtypes could not be distinguished in the analysis. TCRbeta repertoire diversity, by inverse Simpson index, was decreased in IBD patients compared with their healthy co-twins. Compared with healthy twins, IBD patients shared fewer clonotypes with other individuals, and the difference was most pronounced in patients with signs of disease activity.

The library was obtained by 5' RACE. Preparation of each TCR library used approximately 3,200 ng of total RNA. For each sample, cDNA synthesis with SMARTScribe reverse transcriptase was split into eight separate reactions. During cDNA synthesis, unique molecular identifiers containing a 6-nucleotide sample barcode were introduced by template switching. Two nested PCRs of around 16 and 10 cycles amplified the TCRalpha and TCRbeta cDNA, and bead purification followed each PCR. Before amplification, the cDNA was both treated with uracil DNA-glycosylase and purified with the QIAquick PCR purification kit. In the second PCR, Illumina TruSeq-compatible adapters and sample-specific barcodes were added. TapeStation and Qubit were used to check library quality and concentration, and around 4.7 ng of each library was pooled. Sequencing of the pooled libraries was done on an Illumina HiSeq2500 single-index Rapid Run using custom sequencing primers and 2 x 100 bp reads. The published analysis was carried out like this. UMI-based consensus assembly with MiGEC version 1.2.6 was used to correct PCR and sequencing errors. MiXCR version 2.1.1 handled V(D)J alignment, clonotype assembly and CDR3 extraction. To normalise gene usage, clonotype sharing and MAIT/NKT TCR abundance, the top 1000, 10 000 and 20 000 clonotypes in each sample were analysed. Diversity was computed as the inverse Simpson index with the vegan R package after downsampling to 27 000 UMIs. Statistical testing used paired Mann-Whitney U tests on the discordant twin pairs and applied Benjamini-Hochberg correction for multiple testing. After TCRdb reprocessed the reads, each CDR3 protein sequence was kept as one row, without DNA. What appears here as the V and J calls and clone size reflects TCRdb's work, not the paper's. This sample's table carries 110,000 or so distinct CDR3 sequences. The ten most abundant clones make up around 12% of the sample.

From each donor, a roughly 2.5 ml peripheral blood sample was collected into PAXgene tubes and kept at -80 degrees C. Total RNA was isolated from whole blood with the PAXgene blood miRNA kit on an automated QIAcube, without T cell sorting. Peripheral blood from monozygotic twin pairs who were concordant or discordant for inflammatory bowel disease underwent deep TCRalpha and TCRbeta repertoire profiling using unique molecular barcoding. For every twin pair, smoking habits were documented, and each individual was categorised as a current, former or never smoker. About this clonotype: What antigen it recognizes has not been identified.

The CDR3 has 14 amino acids, counting the end cysteine and phenylalanine. The DNA is not on file. According to the germline V gene, CDR1 reads MDHEN and CDR2 reads SYDVKM. Sequencing was carried out using blood. This receptor was taken from a human donor with ulcerative colitis or Crohn's disease, or a healthy co-twin of an affected twin (not recorded which). Rearrangement joined TRBV28 to TRBJ2-1. CDR3 reads: CASSSDAHNNEQFF.